This is a list of T cell receptor beta chains from one sample in a study of shared clonotypes between healthy human individuals. The repertoire was sequenced with immunoSEQ multiplex PCR; TCRdb's copy has only in-frame clones and lacks some. The sample consists of about 1.4 million clones, around 95% of them appearing once. The sample taken for sequencing was naive CD4+ T cells sorted from blood. The receptors stem from a man aged 30-40 years in good health. CDR3s leave out the opening cysteine and the closing phenylalanine or tryptophan. Some rows mark clone size as missing; the rest say once, few, many or name a class of expanded clone.

v_call	j_call	cdr3_length	clone_size	cdr3_aa
TRBV28	TRBJ2-7	13	-	ASRNSGQGFYEQY
TRBV29-1	TRBJ1-3	12	-	SVMTDSSGNTIY
TRBV5-6	TRBJ1-2	11	-	ASSLEGYYGYT
TRBV5-1	TRBJ2-5	13	-	ASSLGVTEWKTQY
TRBV25-1	TRBJ1-4	11	few	ASSEGSNEKLF
TRBV7-6	TRBJ2-3	11	-	ASSTPRADTQY
TRBV21-1	TRBJ1-5	15	-	ASSIRTGGQGNQPQH
TRBV7-9	TRBJ2-1	12	-	ASSLNAGVNEQF
TRBV19	TRBJ1-5	11	-	ASSTDQVRPQH
TRBV11-3	TRBJ2-3	11	-	ASSPSPLHTQY
TRBV15	TRBJ1-1	11	-	ATSSRRNTEAF
TRBV7-9	TRBJ1-2	13	once	ASRPGTGGAAVYT
TRBV18	TRBJ1-1	11	-	ASSLKENTEAF
TRBV7-2	TRBJ2-1	9	-	ASSLANEQF
TRBV27	TRBJ2-1	10	once	ASSLLGDEQF
TRBV5-4	TRBJ2-7	13	-	ASSLLGQLRHEQY
TRBV5-1	TRBJ2-7	10	-	ASSTLAGEQY
TRBV11-3	TRBJ1-2	13	-	ASTPAWTSDYGYT
TRBV6-5	TRBJ1-5	13	-	ATRQGNLGNQPQH
TRBV5-8	TRBJ2-7	14	-	ASERPSGTGGDEQY
TRBV28	TRBJ1-5	14	-	ASSLGGSVGNQPQH
TRBV6-5	TRBJ1-5	13	-	ASSYSLGSNQPQH
TRBV10-3	TRBJ1-4	12	-	AISEGQGDEKLF
TRBV19	TRBJ1-1	11	once	ASSRQANTEAF
TRBV6-4	TRBJ1-1	11	-	ASRYTGGTEAF
TRBV27	TRBJ1-2	12	-	ASRPFRANYGYT
TRBV29-1	TRBJ2-3	13	-	SARTGQGVTDTQY
TRBV27	TRBJ2-7	9	-	ASSYAYEQY
TRBV5-6	TRBJ1-4	14	once	ASSTTGFATNEKLF
TRBV19	TRBJ2-3	10	-	ASSVDRDTQY
TRBV9	TRBJ2-3	13	-	ASRRTGQGTDTQY
TRBV7-9	TRBJ1-2	11	-	ASSYDGLYGYT
TRBV6-5	TRBJ2-7	13	-	ASSYPGTSSYEQY
TRBV19	TRBJ1-5	14	-	ASSIRRPYENQPQH
TRBV7-9	TRBJ2-1	16	once	ASSLVGRPRGPYNEQF
TRBV7-2	TRBJ2-5	13	-	ASSSRSGRPETQY
TRBV10-2	TRBJ1-5	11	-	ASTGVSNQPQH
TRBV7-2	TRBJ2-1	13	few	ASSPWLAGYNEQF
TRBV7-9	TRBJ1-1	11	-	ASSRGGNTEAF
TRBV5-8	TRBJ1-4	12	-	ASSTRGRGEKLF
TRBV9	TRBJ2-3	12	-	ASSSGGGMEAQY
TRBV28	TRBJ1-1	8	-	ASRNTEAF
TRBV6-5	TRBJ2-2	13	-	ASSPPGQGTGELF
TRBV18	TRBJ2-7	11	once	ASSQQGWDEQY
TRBV5-1	TRBJ2-1	13	-	ASSFSGQGNNEQF
TRBV27	TRBJ2-3	14	-	ASSLRVRREGDTQY
TRBV27	TRBJ2-1	10	-	ASSLTGEEQF
TRBV2	TRBJ1-2	13	-	ASSATGGGFYGYT
TRBV29-1	TRBJ2-3	12	-	SVEGRGRADTQY
TRBV7-3	TRBJ2-2	11	few	ASSSQGVGELF
TRBV27	TRBJ1-2	12	-	ASSRQGARYGYT
TRBV5-4	TRBJ1-5	16	-	ASNPRDRGATANQPQH
TRBV11-2	TRBJ2-1	14	-	ASSLPRQGGRNEQF
TRBV11-2	TRBJ2-1	15	-	ASSIEPTGVSYNEQF
TRBV2	TRBJ2-3	9	-	ASRVTDTQY
TRBV5-1	TRBJ2-3	12	-	ASSLGLSTDTQY
TRBV7-2	TRBJ2-2	14	-	ASSSRALANTGELF
TRBV6-5	TRBJ1-5	13	few	ASRPTKNSNQPQH
TRBV18	TRBJ2-7	13	-	ASSPKGTGSYEQY
TRBV6-1	TRBJ2-7	12	-	ASSARLTAYEQY